The subject of this entry is one T cell receptor beta chain. The target antigen is unknown. The CDR3 is 14 residues long. Germline V gene lookup returns CDR1 SNHLY and CDR2 FYNNEI. The ends were cut back, 2 bases at V and 6 bases at J, with 12 bases in the middle. Reverse transcribed after extraction, RNA yielded cDNA as the sequencing template. Assay used: immunoSEQ multiplex PCR; TCRdb lists only in-frame clones, some missing. Of some 210,000 clones in the sample, about three fifths were seen once. This entry belongs to a study of CD8+ T cells in alopecia areata. At the level of the study: Tofacitinib ran for 6 to 18 months before 6 months off drug. General observations from the study: In patients, TCRs were shared less clearly than in mice, and HLA may possibly be involved. Compared with normal scalp, lesional scalp had higher clonality and more expanded CD8+ clones.

The study team obtained lesional scalp punch biopsies and peripheral blood from alopecia areata patients. The source material was CD4+ T cells sorted from blood, sampled at week 0. This sequence was found in a human donor with alopecia areata. V usage is TRBV2 and J usage is TRBJ2-3, with TRBD1 as a possible D gene (6 bases). CDR3 nucleotides: TGTGCCAGCAGTGAAACAGGGTACGGCGATACGCAGTATTTT. Protein: CASSETGYGDTQYF.